The TCR beta chain described here comes from a study of cytomegalovirus exposure and HLA in healthy donors. Background on the study: For the approximately 420 genotyped donors, about 79% fell within the Caucasian-associated ancestry cluster.

Germline CDR1 MNHNY, CDR2 SVGAGI (reference sequence). Trimming took 5 bases from V and 4 from J, leaving 11 bases between them. The CDR3 totals 13 residues. This PCR relied on a set of 60 Vbeta primers and 13 Jbeta primers. TCRdb's table, derived via immunoSEQ multiplex PCR, lists solely in-frame clones and lacks some. In the table there are around 200,000 clones, roughly four fifths of which are singletons. Study-wide points: CMV serostatus was the sole immune exposure data available. An Asian-associated ancestry cluster reportedly showed fewer N-insertions than the roughly 700-donor mean in a later analysis. When analyzed later, a missense DCLRE1C variant was found to be linked to TCR beta V- and J-gene trimming.

Of note for this clone: Its specificity is unknown.

This clonotype was obtained from a woman aged 18-29 years in good health and CMV-seronegative. Sample: PBMCs. The rearrangement joins TRBV6-6 to TRBJ2-5; the D gene is possibly TRBD2 (5 bases). In nucleotides, the CDR3 is TGTGCCAGCAGTACAATCCGGGGAGAGACCCAGTACTTC. Translated: CASSTIRGETQYF.